Below are 6 T cell receptor beta chains sequenced from a single sample in a study of OX40 agonist ivuxolimab in advanced cancers. Only in-frame clones appear in the TCRdb table, and some are missing; sequencing was by immunoSEQ multiplex PCR. The data show under 35,000 clones, with approximately 92% seen just once and 33% held by the top ten. Sequencing was performed on CD4+ or CD8+ T cells sorted from blood, taken in a trial of the OX40 agonist ivuxolimab. These receptors all stem from an adult with an advanced solid tumor such as melanoma, head and neck, liver or kidney cancer.

This sequence joins TRBV9 and TRBJ2-7; no reliable D call. CDR1 SGDLS and CDR2 YYNGEE come from the germline V gene. Trimming took 4 bases from V and 3 from J, leaving 14 bases between them. The CDR3 covers 14 residues. CDR3 in DNA: TGTGCCAGCAGCCCAGGTGGCAGCCACTACGAGCAGTACTTC. Protein product: CASSPGGSHYEQYF.

The V and J genes are TRBV28 and TRBJ1-5; D possibly corresponds to TRBD1 (5 bases). Looked up from germline, CDR1 is MDHEN and CDR2 is SYDVKM. This CDR3 is 15 amino acids long. V was pared by 8 bases and J by 2 bases, with 16 bases between. Written as DNA, the CDR3 is TGTGCCAGCGCCCCAGGGTTTTTCGGCAATCAGCCCCAGCATTTT. Its translation is CASAPGFFGNQPQHF.

The V call is TRBV6-6, the J call TRBJ1-2; TRBD1 aligns across 8 bases. Germline V CDR1 and CDR2: MNHNY, SVGAGI (reference sequence). The CDR3 is 15 residues long. V was clipped by 4 bases and J by 5 bases; unmatched bases: 9. The CDR3 nucleotides read TGTGCCAGCAGTTTCCAAGGACAGGGTTATTATGGCTACACCTTC. This encodes CASSFQGQGYYGYTF.

The chain carries TRBV11-2 and TRBJ2-1; D gene unclear. The CDR3 extends over 14 amino acids. V was trimmed by 1 base and J by 8 bases, leaving 12 bases between them. Per germline, CDR1 SGHAT and CDR2 FQNNGV. CDR3 protein: CASSLGRPQDEQFF. The CDR3 DNA sequence: TGTGCCAGCAGCTTAGGTAGGCCCCAGGATGAGCAGTTCTTC. The whole variable domain, remainder taken from reference TRBV11-2 and TRBJ2-1, is EAGVAQSPRYKIIEKRQSVAFWCNPISGHATLYWYQQILGQGPKLLIQFQNNGVVDDSQLPKDRFSAERLKGVDSTLKIQPAKLEDSAVYLCASSLGRPQDEQFFGPGTRLTVL.

The chain couples TRBV7-9 to TRBJ2-7; weak D call: TRBD2 (5 bases). V lost 3 bases to trimming and J lost 0 bases, with 9 bases between them. This CDR3 is built from 14 residues. Germline assignment: CDR1 SEHNR and CDR2 FQNEAQ (reference sequence). The CDR3 region is CASSFDYSSYEQYF. The CDR3 DNA sequence: TGTGCCAGCAGCTTCGACTACAGCTCCTACGAGCAGTACTTC.

The V and J genes are TRBV4-3 and TRBJ1-1, with D tentatively TRBD1 (6 bases). V shed 3 bases and J shed 5 bases, with 19 bases lying between them. The germline V gene has CDR1 LGHNA and CDR2 YSLEER. This CDR3 region has 16 residues. The CDR3 reads CASSQAAGGLRTEAFF. The CDR3 nucleotides are TGCGCCAGCAGCCAGGCGGCGGGGGGCTTGAGGACTGAAGCTTTCTTT.